Listed below are T cell receptor beta chains from one sample, sequenced in a study of blood T cell repertoires in COVID-19. Libraries were prepared by immunoSEQ multiplex PCR; TCRdb keeps only in-frame clonotypes and omits some of them. The repertoire holds fewer than 250,000 clones, with just over 85% as singletons. The source material was PBMCs or T cells enriched from blood (not recorded which). The receptor set was obtained from a woman between 40 and 50 years old with acute COVID-19. CDR3s include the opening cysteine and the closing phenylalanine or tryptophan. D genes are given only for firm matches.

V	D	J	CDR3
TRBV7-3	TRBD2	TRBJ2-1	CASSPSAVAGRTNEQFF
TRBV5-1	NA	TRBJ1-1	CASSMVTSLNTEAFF
TRBV4-3	TRBD1	TRBJ1-1	CASSQVYRGGDTEAFF
TRBV28	NA	TRBJ1-2	CASSLRQANYGYTF
TRBV5-5	NA	TRBJ1-2	CASSLLQGRDGYTF
TRBV28	NA	TRBJ2-2	CASSPDSLGTGELFF
TRBV20-1	NA	TRBJ1-5	CSASPRDNQPQHF
TRBV19	NA	TRBJ2-2	CASSIVTGFTGELFF
TRBV27	TRBD2	TRBJ2-7	CASKGLAEYEQYF
TRBV6-6	TRBD2	TRBJ2-7	CASSYSTGTSSYEQYF
TRBV4-3	NA	TRBJ1-1	CASSPQRRPTEAFF
TRBV28	NA	TRBJ1-3	CASTSESVGSGNTIYF
TRBV9	NA	TRBJ2-3	CASSVVVQADTQYF
TRBV10-2	NA	TRBJ2-7	CASSDARYEQYF
TRBV10-3	NA	TRBJ2-5	CAVSPTQETQYF
TRBV19	TRBD1	TRBJ1-6	CASSSRQGIMNSPLHF
TRBV11-2	NA	TRBJ2-7	CASQGVSGRRYEQYF
TRBV9	NA	TRBJ1-2	CASSVSGNTNYGYTF
TRBV2	NA	TRBJ1-5	CASRRDFNQPQHF
TRBV7-2	NA	TRBJ2-5	CASSGGDVVQETQYF
TRBV7-2	TRBD2	TRBJ2-1	CASSHGTSPSLNYNEQFF
TRBV28	TRBD2	TRBJ2-1	CASSLGGGRLNNEQFF
TRBV3-1/TRBV3-2	TRBD2	TRBJ2-1	CASSQGGSGTSYNEQFF